Presented here are 11 T cell receptor beta chains from one specimen sequenced in a study of early T cells in non-severe SARS-CoV-2 infection (dated by TCRdb to about 2021). Library method: 5' RACE. These reads were obtained on a NextSeq 500. Using fastp trimming at Q25 and MiXCR clonotype assembly, TCRdb reanalyzed the public sequencing data and kept in-frame beta chains. Identical CDR3 proteins give one entry, which carries the most common genes and DNA. This sample is represented by 55,000 to 80,000 distinct CDR3 sequences; 8.8% of them were singletons. The ten largest clones take up roughly 12% of the sample. Sequencing was performed on whole blood, taken at baseline. The receptor source for this set is an adult who was a healthcare worker with PCR-confirmed SARS-CoV-2 infection or an uninfected control (not recorded which).

V usage is TRBV5-1 and J usage is TRBJ2-1; 8 nucleotides agree with TRBD2. Germline V gene lookup returns CDR1 SGHRS and CDR2 YFSETQ. The CDR3 covers 15 residues. Unmatched junction bases numbered 1, after V lost 1 base and J lost 1 base. As DNA, the CDR3 is TGCGCCAGCAGCTTGCAGCGGGAGTCCTACAATGAGCAGTTCTTC. As protein: CASSLQRESYNEQFF. Full variable domain (outside the CDR3, taken from reference TRBV5-1 and TRBJ2-1): KAGVTQTPRYLIKTRGQQVTLSCSPISGHRSVSWYQQTPGQGLQFLFEYFSETQRNKGNFPGRFSGRQFSNSRSEMNVSTLELGDSALYLCASSLQRESYNEQFFGPGTRLTVL.

This clonotype was counted many times. This sequence joins TRBV18 and TRBJ2-1, with D hard to call. The germline gives CDR1 KGHSH, CDR2 LQKENI. This CDR3 contains 13 residues. Deletions cut 1 base from V and 2 bases from J, with 3 bases between. The CDR3 nucleotides read TGTGCCAGCTCACCACTAGCCTACAATGAGCAGTTCTTC. This sequence encodes CASSPLAYNEQFF.

The rearrangement links TRBV2 to TRBJ2-2; D call uncertain. Deletions cut 2 bases from V and 1 base from J, with 5 bases between. The CDR3 is 14 amino acids. The germline gives CDR1 SNHLY, CDR2 FYNNEI. The CDR3: CASSELVNTGELFF. DNA for the CDR3: TGTGCCAGCAGTGAACTCGTGAACACCGGGGAGCTGTTTTTT.

In this sample, this clonotype turned up many times. This chain connects TRBV2 to TRBJ1-1; tentative D call: TRBD1 (5 bases). Trimming took off 7 bases at V and 4 bases at J, with 13 bases between the two ends. CDR3 size: 13 residues. Germline V gene sequence: CDR1 SNHLY, CDR2 FYNNEI. The CDR3 reads CASTQGRGTEAFF. CDR3 sequence (DNA): TGTGCCAGCACCCAAGGAAGGGGCACTGAAGCTTTCTTT. The full variable domain, completed using reference TRBV2 and TRBJ1-1, is EPEVTQTPSHQVTQMGQEVILRCVPISNHLYFYWYRQILGQKVEFLVSFYNNEISEKSEIFDDQFSVERPDGSNFTLKIRSTKLEDSAMYFCASTQGRGTEAFFGQGTRLTVV.

The chain employs TRBV19 and TRBJ2-1; 10 nucleotides agree with TRBD2. The CDR3 spans 16 residues. V shed 6 bases, J shed 3 bases, and the junction held 8 bases outside the gene matches. CDR1 is LNHDA, CDR2 SQIVND, per germline (reference sequence). Here the CDR3 DNA reads TGTGCCAGTAGCGACCCTCTAGCGGGAGACTACAATGAGCAGTTCTTC. Its translation: CASSDPLAGDYNEQFF. Filled out from reference TRBV19 and TRBJ2-1, the complete variable domain reads DGGITQSPKYLFRKEGQNVTLSCEQNLNHDAMYWYRQDPGQGLRLIYYSQIVNDFQKGDIAEGYSVSREKKESFPLTVTSAQKNPTAFYLCASSDPLAGDYNEQFFGPGTRLTVL.

The table lists this clonotype with a few counts. The rearrangement uses TRBV20-1 and TRBJ1-5; D is ambiguous. CDR1 and CDR2 (germline): DFQATT, SNEGSKA (reference sequence). Trimming pared 0 bases from V and 0 bases from J, leaving 12 bases between. This CDR3 has 16 amino acids. CDR3 region: CSARDSAGYSNQPQHF. CDR3 DNA sequence: TGCAGTGCTAGAGATTCCGCAGGTTATAGCAATCAGCCCCAGCATTTT.

This clonotype appeared a few times. The CDR3 sequence is CASPAGPDFTEAFF. For the CDR3, the DNA is TGTGCCAGCCCGGCGGGACCTGACTTCACTGAAGCTTTCTTT. The chain joins TRBV28 to TRBJ1-1; D might be TRBD1 (5 bases). Trimming removed 8 bases at V and 4 bases at J, with 17 bases between. Germline CDR1 reads MDHEN; CDR2 reads SYDVKM. This CDR3 is 14 amino acids long.

This chain links TRBV7-2 with TRBJ2-3, with 7 bases identical to TRBD1. CDR1 is SGHTA and CDR2 is FQGNSA in the germline V gene. The CDR3 totals 15 residues. V lost 2 bases, J lost 4 bases, and 6 bases stayed unmatched. The CDR3, as DNA: TGTGCCAGCAGCTTAAGGACAGGAGGCGCAGATACGCAGTATTTT. Encoded protein: CASSLRTGGADTQYF.

The genes are TRBV11-2 and TRBJ2-3, with D possibly TRBD1 on 5 matching bases. V gave up 2 bases and J gave up 10 bases, with 7 bases separating them. Germline values: CDR1 SGHAT, CDR2 FQNNGV. The CDR3 consists of 11 residues. The CDR3 DNA sequence: TGTGCCAGCAGCTTACAGGGATCGCAGTATTTT. It encodes CASSLQGSQYF.

J is TRBJ2-4 and V is TRBV2, with no clear D. This CDR3 contains 12 residues. Deletions cut 6 bases from V and 3 bases from J, with 6 bases between. Germline CDR1 is SNHLY and CDR2 is FYNNEI. The CDR3 DNA is TGTGCCAGCAGAGATTACAAAAACATTCAGTACTTC. It specifies CASRDYKNIQYF.

The V gene is TRBV18, the J gene TRBJ2-2, with a tentative D call TRBD1 (5 bases). The germline V gene has CDR1 KGHSH and CDR2 LQKENI. This CDR3 comprises 14 residues. The V gene lost 2 bases and the J gene lost 1 base, with 5 bases spanning the gap. The CDR3 loop is CASSPDRNTGELFF. Here the CDR3 DNA reads TGTGCCAGCTCACCAGACAGGAACACCGGGGAGCTGTTTTTT. Looking up the rest from reference TRBV18 and TRBJ2-2 gives the full variable domain: NAGVMQNPRHLVRRRGQEARLRCSPMKGHSHVYWYRQLPEEGLKFMVYLQKENIIDESGMPKERFSAEFPKEGPSILRIQQVVRGDSAAYFCASSPDRNTGELFFGEGSRLTVL.